What follows describes a single T cell receptor (beta chain). This sample is part of a study of T cell changes during pregnancy in multiple sclerosis. TCRdb's table, derived via immunoSEQ multiplex PCR, lists solely in-frame clones and lacks some. The table has fewer than 95,000 clones, around 93% seen once; the top ten hold 2% to 2.5%. The junction had 10 bases not matched to a gene; V was cut back by 4 bases and J by 2 bases. This CDR3 comprises 17 residues. From germline, CDR1 is SGHRS and CDR2 YFSETQ. This TCR derives from a female donor with multiple sclerosis, enrolled in a pregnancy study. J is TRBJ2-1 and V is TRBV5-1; 9 nucleotides align to TRBD2. The input for sequencing was peripheral blood, taken in the third trimester of pregnancy. The CDR3 nucleotides are TGCGCCAGCAGCGGGGGTGGTAGCGGGAGCGCCTACAATGAGCAGTTCTTC. Translating gives CASSGGGSGSAYNEQFF. The full variable domain, with the rest looked up from reference TRBV5-1 and TRBJ2-1, is KAGVTQTPRYLIKTRGQQVTLSCSPISGHRSVSWYQQTPGQGLQFLFEYFSETQRNKGNFPGRFSGRQFSNSRSEMNVSTLELGDSALYLCASSGGGSGSAYNEQFFGPGTRLTVL.